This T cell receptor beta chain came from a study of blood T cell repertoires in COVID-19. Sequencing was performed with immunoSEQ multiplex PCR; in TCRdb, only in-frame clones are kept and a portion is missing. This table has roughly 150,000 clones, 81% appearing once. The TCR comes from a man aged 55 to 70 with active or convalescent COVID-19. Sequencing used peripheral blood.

The CDR3 nucleotides read TGTGCCAGCAGCACCCTTACAGACAATGAGCAGTTCTTC. Amino acids: CASSTLTDNEQFF. This chain uses TRBV5-6 with TRBJ2-1, with no clear D. This CDR3 is built from 13 residues. V was pared by 4 bases and J by 5 bases, with 10 bases between. Germline lookup yields CDR1 SGHDT and CDR2 YYEEEE.